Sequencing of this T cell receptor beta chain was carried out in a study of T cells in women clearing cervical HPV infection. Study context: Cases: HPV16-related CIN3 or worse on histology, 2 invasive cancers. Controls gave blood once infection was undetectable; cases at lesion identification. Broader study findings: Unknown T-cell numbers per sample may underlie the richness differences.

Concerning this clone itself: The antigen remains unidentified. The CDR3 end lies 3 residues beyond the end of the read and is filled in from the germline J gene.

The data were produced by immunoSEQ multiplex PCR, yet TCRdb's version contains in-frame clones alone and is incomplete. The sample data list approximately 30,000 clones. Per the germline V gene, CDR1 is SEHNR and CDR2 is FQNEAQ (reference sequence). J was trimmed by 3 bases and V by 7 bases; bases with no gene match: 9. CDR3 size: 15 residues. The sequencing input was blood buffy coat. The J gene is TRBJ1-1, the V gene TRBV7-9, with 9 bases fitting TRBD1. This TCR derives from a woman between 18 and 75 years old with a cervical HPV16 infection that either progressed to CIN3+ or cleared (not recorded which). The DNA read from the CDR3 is TGTGCCAGCAAGTCCTCCAACAGGGGGCACACTGAA. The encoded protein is CASKSSNRGHTE. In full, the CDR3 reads CASKSSNRGHTEAFF.